This paragraph reports one TCR beta chain. What antigen it recognizes has not been identified. It has no much larger one-base neighbor in the sample; base qualities were not kept. The data were taken from a study of CD8+ T cells in alopecia areata listed by TCRdb under 2018. Background for the entire study: The treated patients, all with moderate-to-severe alopecia areata, were enrolled in an open-label pilot trial of oral tofacitinib given at 5 to 10 mg twice daily. Tofacitinib was administered for 6 to 18 months, and 6 months of follow-up off drug were then conducted to assess delayed response and recurrence. Disease severity in treated patients was measured with the SALT score, which quantifies the percentage of affected scalp surface area. High-throughput TCRbeta sequencing was used to examine T cell clonal expansion in alopecia areata in both the C3H/HeJ mouse model and human patients. Human TCRbeta sequencing covered scalp tissue and sorted CD4+ and CD8+ peripheral blood T cells from patchy and totalis/universalis alopecia areata patients and healthy controls. Tofacitinib-treated patients had biopsies at baseline and at 4 and 24 weeks of treatment, with a later scalp biopsy in several patients. Clonality in the scalp was compared among normal scalp (n=4), patchy alopecia areata scalp (n=8), and alopecia totalis/universalis scalp (n=8). RNA was extracted with the PAXgene miRNA kit for fixed scalp, the miRNeasy kit for PBMCs, and the RNeasy kit for mouse skin. immunoSEQ multiplex PCR using 35 Vbeta forward primers and 13 Jbeta reverse primers was used to amplify TCRbeta CDR3 regions.

Study-wide findings and limitations: Compared with normal scalp, lesional scalp had higher clonality and more expanded CD8+ clones, particularly in alopecia totalis/universalis, a pattern that suggests antigenic drive. During tofacitinib treatment, many expanded lesional clones stuck around in both scalp and blood, and this persistence may partly explain why relapse happens after treatment is stopped. Unlike mouse skin, where gammadelta T cells dominate, normal human skin contains resident alphabeta T cells that get sequenced too, which complicates analysis of the scalp TCR repertoire. Tofacitinib significantly lowered scalp clonality and the number of expanded CD8+ clones among the top 100 scalp clones. Because the treated cohort was small and had just a single nonresponder, larger studies are needed to establish links between baseline CD8+ expansion and response. Compared with mice, TCR sequences shared between patients were less clear, possibly partly because of HLA diversity across the patient population.

Via the germline V gene (reference sequence), CDR1 is LNHDA and CDR2 SQIVND. V ends up 3 bases short and J 6 bases short, with an unmatched junction base count of 11. Measured from the cysteine to the phenylalanine, the CDR3 is 16 residues long. This entry keeps only the CDR3 DNA: 48 bases, framed from base 1. The time point label here, explained by the study, means: about 5 months on oral tofacitinib. The meaning of the sample's treatment or condition label: oral pan-JAK inhibitor, 5-10 mg twice daily. From alopecia areata patients, peripheral blood was collected along with lesional scalp punch biopsies. PBMCs were isolated by density centrifugation and stained for CD3, CD4 and CD8, after which CD4+ and CD8+ T cells were sorted on a FACSAria. The library was obtained by the immunoSEQ multiplex PCR assay. RNA was extracted from all samples and reverse transcribed into cDNA, which served as template for TCR sequencing. First-strand cDNA was synthesized with SuperScript III using a 2:1 mix of oligo-dT and random hexamers. A synthetic immune receptor repertoire was used to gauge amplification bias, and whatever bias remained was removed computationally. The study's processing was this. Raw reads were preprocessed to remove errors, and CDR3 was defined according to IMGT conventions as the region from the conserved cysteine to phenylalanine. Clonality was computed as 1 minus the Shannon entropy, with the entropy normalized by log2 of the number of productive unique TCRs. CD4 or CD8 identity of scalp clones was inferred by cross-referencing scalp TCRbeta sequences with sorted blood CD4 and CD8 repertoires. The source is immuneACCESS, and TCRdb retained only in-frame sequences with V and J called. Part of the clones is not carried over; for the studies checked, unresolved V genes explain less than half of this, and the remainder is unexplained. V and J calls and clone size are those listed in that table; D and trimming were worked out from the DNA. The sample yields 180,000 or so clones; around half were counted once. The biggest ten clones account for 10% to 13% of the sample.

This TCR was sampled from a human donor with alopecia areata. This chain is built from TRBV19 and TRBJ1-2, with 9 junctional bases fitting TRBD1. Sequences were derived from CD8+ T cells sorted from blood, sampled at week 24, from a patient treated with tofacitinib. The CDR3 is CASSITVTGGRDGYTF. In nucleotides, the sequence is TGTGCCAGTAGTATTACCGTGACAGGGGGAAGAGATGGCTACACCTTC.